This T cell receptor beta chain was recovered during a study of metastatic and nonmetastatic thyroid tumors. In this sample, this clone turned up many times. TCRdb re-called the PCR reads via MiXCR. Among 30,000 to 40,000 clones listed, about 18% were seen once. Trimming removed 4 bases from V and 0 bases from J; junction bases left unmatched: 12. CDR1 and CDR2 from the germline V gene are SEHNR and FQNEAQ (reference sequence). The CDR3 contains 18 residues. Every patient was untreated before thyroid surgery. The chain employs TRBV7-9 and TRBJ1-3, with 7 bases aligning to TRBD1. The source is a male donor with papillary thyroid cancer or a benign thyroid nodule (not recorded which). Some clones in this sample may be carry-over from other donors' samples. The sequencing sample was made of blood. This CDR3 is CASSSPLGQLSSGNTIYF. CDR3 DNA: TGTGCCAGCAGCTCACCGCTGGGACAGCTGAGCTCTGGAAACACCATATATTTT.